These T cell receptor beta chains were read from a single sample in a study of blood T cell repertoires in COVID-19. Sequencing used immunoSEQ multiplex PCR; TCRdb keeps in-frame clones, though not all of them. The table records around 200,000 clones, roughly 77% of them present only once. Sequenced: peripheral blood. All receptors come from a woman aged 40-49 years with COVID-19, enrolled during active disease. CDR3s leave out the opening cysteine and the closing phenylalanine or tryptophan. Some rows mark clone size as missing; the rest say once, few, many or name a class of expanded clone.

>NA|TRBV30|TRBJ2-3
AWTTGAPDTQY
>NA|TRBV5-1|TRBJ1-3
ASSLGQGTGGNTIY
>NA|TRBV27|TRBJ2-3
ASRNGLAADTQY
>few|TRBV7-9|TRBJ1-4
ASSSGTGNEKLF
>NA|TRBV19|TRBJ1-5
ASSPGRVGNQPQH
>NA|TRBV11-3|TRBJ2-1
ASSSPGLAVEQF
>NA|TRBV6-6|TRBJ1-2
ASSQDSGTVYGYT
>few|TRBV7-9|TRBJ1-3
ASSLARGFSGNTIY
>few|TRBV21-1|TRBJ2-5
ASRAVQETQY
>NA|TRBV6-5|TRBJ1-2
ASSLISANYGYT
>few|TRBV7-8|TRBJ1-2
ASSFSGGRIYGYT
>NA|TRBV7-8|TRBJ2-1
ASSLGLATLGNEQF
>few|TRBV14|TRBJ1-1
ASSHRVQGAGAF
>once|TRBV11-2|TRBJ2-5
ASSLRLAGEAQQETQY
>few|TRBV11-2|TRBJ2-2
ASSLRPGRTGELF
>NA|TRBV5-1|TRBJ2-3
ASSRGTSGSGTDTQY
>NA|TRBV19|TRBJ1-2
ASSRQGDYGYT
>once|TRBV5-4|TRBJ2-1
ASRGLAGGSYNEQF
>NA|TRBV20-1|TRBJ1-2
GTNYGYT
>NA|TRBV25-1|TRBJ2-3
ASRDGQGWDTQY
>NA|TRBV10-2|TRBJ1-1
ASEGVGTEAF
>NA|TRBV19|TRBJ2-7
ASSRTGHEQY
>NA|TRBV29-1|TRBJ1-2
SVGGGRLYGYT
>NA|TRBV4-1|TRBJ1-2
ASSRYTGGMYGYT